These 22 T cell receptor beta chains share one sample of origin, sequenced in a study of blood T cells in healthy people across ages (dated by TCRdb to 2014 to 2015). The method behind the library was 5' RACE. Instrument used: Illumina HiSeq 2500. A second PCR of about 6 to 11 cycles was performed with a sample-barcoded 5' primer and a J-beta primer mix. TCRdb ran its own pipeline on the public reads, namely fastp trimming at Q25 and MiXCR clone calling, and kept in-frame beta chains. One record per CDR3 amino acid sequence lists the most common genes and DNA. For this sample there are over 1.5 million distinct CDR3 sequences; just under 50% appear just once. Roughly 2.1% of the sample rests with the top ten. The sample comprised blood. These receptors originate from a woman aged 40 to 49 in good health.

V and J are TRBV27 and TRBJ2-3; perhaps TRBD1 as D (7 bases). V lost 2 bases and J lost 6, with 21 bases in between. The germline gives CDR1 MNHEY, CDR2 SMNVEV (reference sequence). The CDR3 is 17 residues long. The chain's CDR3 is CASSLRDGTVSGDTQYF. Written as DNA, the CDR3 is TGTGCCAGCAGTTTAAGGGATGGGACAGTGAGCGGGGATACGCAGTATTTT.

The V and J genes are TRBV25-1 and TRBJ1-6; TRBD1 might be the D (5 bases). Trimming took off 7 bases at V and 10 bases at J, with 17 bases between the two ends. The CDR3 spans 14 residues. Germline CDR1 is MGHDK and CDR2 is SYGVNS. The CDR3 sequence: CASNPPGGSSPLHF. The CDR3 nucleotides read TGTGCCAGCAATCCCCCGGGGGGGAGCTCACCCCTCCACTTT.

This clonotype was seen a handful of times. J is TRBJ1-1 and V is TRBV4-3; D ambiguous. Germline V gene sequence: CDR1 LGHNA, CDR2 YSLEER. The CDR3 is 14 amino acids. Trimming pared 2 bases from V and 4 bases from J, leaving 11 bases between. CDR3 coding DNA: TGCGCCAGCAGCCAAACGTCCCGTGGCACTGAAGCTTTCTTT. Protein sequence: CASSQTSRGTEAFF.

The chain combines TRBV9 with TRBJ2-5; 10 nucleotides line up with TRBD1. The germline V gene encodes CDR1 SGDLS and CDR2 YYNGEE. The CDR3 totals 15 residues. Unmatched junction bases numbered 7, after V lost 3 bases and J lost 5 bases. Here the CDR3 reads CASSATGGSSETQYF. The CDR3 DNA is TGTGCCAGCAGCGCGACAGGGGGCTCATCGGAGACCCAGTACTTC.

This chain joins TRBV27 and TRBJ1-2; 10 nucleotides line up with TRBD1. In germline, CDR1 is MNHEY, CDR2 SMNVEV (reference sequence). Trimming removed 2 bases from V and 8 bases from J; junction bases left unmatched: 5. This CDR3 region has 14 residues. CDR3 residues: CASSLDRGLRGYTF. CDR3 in DNA: TGTGCCAGCAGTTTAGACAGGGGGCTGAGAGGCTACACCTTC.

The V gene is TRBV11-2, the J gene TRBJ2-1, with D possibly matching TRBD2 (6 bases). Trimming took 5 bases from V and 3 from J, leaving 17 bases between them. This CDR3 is 16 amino acids long. The germline CDR1 and CDR2 sequences are SGHAT and FQNNGV. CDR3 amino acids: CASSIQAAGIYNEQFF. DNA for the CDR3: TGTGCCAGCAGCATCCAAGCCGCGGGGATCTACAATGAGCAGTTCTTC.

The gene calls are TRBV20-1 and TRBJ2-5; TRBD2 matches 8 bases. CDR3 length: 18 residues. V was clipped by 0 bases and J by 4 bases; unmatched bases: 16. CDR1 is DFQATT and CDR2 is SNEGSKA in the germline V gene (reference sequence). As DNA, the CDR3 is TGCAGTGCTAGAGATCGGGTTAGCGGGACCTTAACGATAGAGACCCAGTACTTC. This gives the protein CSARDRVSGTLTIETQYF.

V usage is TRBV28 and J usage is TRBJ2-7; D is possibly TRBD1 (6 bases). The J call may be faulty, since TRBJ2-5 better matches the DNA end. The CDR3 extends over 16 amino acids. Looked up from germline, CDR1 is MDHEN and CDR2 is SYDVKM. The CDR3 nucleotides are TGTGCCAGCAGCCACCTAAACCGGGACACCGGGCAGACCCAGTACTTC. As protein: CASSHLNRDTGQTQYF.

The V call is TRBV20-1, the J call TRBJ2-7; D gene ambiguous. Germline loops: CDR1 DFQATT, CDR2 SNEGSKA (reference sequence). The CDR3 covers 15 residues. Trimming pared 0 bases from V and 2 bases from J, leaving 14 bases between. The CDR3 loop is CSARDQPLIAYEQYF. The CDR3 coding sequence is TGCAGTGCTAGAGATCAGCCCCTCATTGCCTACGAGCAGTACTTC.

The chain combines TRBV29-1 with TRBJ2-1; D tentatively reads TRBD1 or TRBD2 (5 bases each). Trimming left V 7 bases short and J 2 bases short, with 9 bases between. Germline lookup yields CDR1 SQVTM and CDR2 ANQGSEA. CDR3 length: 12 amino acids. For the CDR3, the DNA is TGCAGCGCGCTGGGACCCTACAATGAGCAGTTCTTC. Translated: CSALGPYNEQFF.

The sample holds one count of this clonotype. The V and J genes are TRBV3-1 and TRBJ2-5; 9 positions agree with TRBD2. The length of the CDR3 is 16 residues. V lost 2 bases and J lost 2; bases outside the gene matches: 6. The V gene's germline CDR1 is LGHDT and CDR2 YNNKEL (reference sequence). CDR3 loop: CASSQRGGAGQETQYF. CDR3 in DNA: TGTGCCAGCAGCCAACGCGGGGGGGCGGGTCAAGAGACCCAGTACTTC.

The CDR3 protein is CASSRPGQSKLLGGYTF. CDR3 bases: TGTGCCAGCAGCCGCCCGGGACAGAGTAAACTTCTCGGGGGCTACACCTTC. The chain couples TRBV5-6 to TRBJ1-2; 7 bases map to TRBD1. V lost 4 bases, J lost 8 bases, and 20 bases stayed unmatched. CDR1 and CDR2 (germline): SGHDT, YYEEEE. The CDR3 sequence is 17 residues long.

V gene TRBV12-3 or TRBV12-4 combines with J gene TRBJ2-3; 7 nucleotides line up with TRBD1. The length of the CDR3 is 16 residues. The J segment lost 4 bases and the V segment lost 6 bases, leaving 13 bases of the junction unmatched. CDR3 in DNA: TGTGCCAGCAGCCAAACCGGGACCCAGGGGGCAGATACGCAGTATTTT. Protein: CASSQTGTQGADTQYF.

The genes are TRBV13 and TRBJ2-3, with D perhaps TRBD1 (6 bases). Trimming cost V 1 base and J 2 bases, with 16 bases left between them. CDR1 is PRHDT, CDR2 FYEKMQ, per germline (reference sequence). The CDR3 totals 17 residues. CDR3 loop: CASSLDVRGGYTDTQYF. The CDR3 nucleotides read TGTGCCAGCAGCTTAGACGTCAGGGGCGGCTACACAGATACGCAGTATTTT.

The CDR3 nucleotides are TGCGCCAGCAGCTTGAACAGGGGACCATCCTACGAGCAGTACTTC. Translating gives CASSLNRGPSYEQYF. This chain joins TRBV5-1 and TRBJ2-7, with 7 bases that match TRBD1. Germline V CDR1 and CDR2: SGHRS, YFSETQ. V was clipped by 1 base and J by 1 base; unmatched bases: 5. The CDR3 covers 15 residues.

This sequence joins TRBV5-6 and TRBJ1-6; D may be TRBD1 (5 bases). Trimming took 0 bases from V and 8 from J, leaving 9 bases between them. This CDR3 has 14 residues. CDR1 is SGHDT, CDR2 YYEEEE, per germline. Here the CDR3 DNA reads TGTGCCAGCAGCTTGGACAGGAGCTATTCACCCCTCCACTTT. This gives the protein CASSLDRSYSPLHF.

J is TRBJ2-1 and V is TRBV7-8, with D tentatively TRBD2 (7 bases). V gave up 5 bases and J gave up 2 bases, with 22 bases separating them. Germline V gene lookup returns CDR1 SGHVS and CDR2 FQNEAQ. The CDR3 has 18 amino acids. CDR3 protein: CASSPRPGGGTTYNEQFF. In nucleotides, the CDR3 is TGTGCCAGCAGCCCACGCCCGGGGGGCGGGACCACCTACAATGAGCAGTTCTTC.

The genes are TRBV7-2 and TRBJ2-5; tentatively, D is TRBD1 or TRBD2 (5 bases each). Trimming removed 2 bases at V and 4 bases at J, with 23 bases between. The germline gives CDR1 SGHTA, CDR2 FQGNSA. The CDR3 has 18 residues. This chain's CDR3 is CASSLIGVAAARGETQYF. Here the CDR3 DNA reads TGTGCCAGCAGCTTAATAGGGGTTGCAGCGGCCCGCGGAGAGACCCAGTACTTC.

The chain links TRBV29-1 to TRBJ2-7; TRBD1 matches at 7 bases. V lost 6 bases to trimming and J lost 1 base; unmatched junction nucleotides: 6. Germline V CDR1 and CDR2: SQVTM, ANQGSEA. CDR3 length: 13 amino acids. For the CDR3, the DNA is TGCAGCGTCCCAGGGGACAGTTCCTACGAGCAGTACTTC. It codes for CSVPGDSSYEQYF.

Only a few counts were recorded for this clonotype. The V call is TRBV28, the J call TRBJ1-4; 8 bases agree with TRBD1. The CDR3 covers 14 residues. Germline lookup yields CDR1 MDHEN and CDR2 SYDVKM. Trimming took 10 bases from V and 8 from J; bases not matched to a gene: 12. The CDR3 region has the DNA TGTGCCACCTATACAGGGGGGGTAGGGGAAAAACTGTTTTTT. It translates to CATYTGGVGEKLFF.

This clonotype turned up a few times. This sequence joins TRBV2 and TRBJ2-4; TRBD1 matches at 8 bases. The junction had 4 bases not matched to a gene; V was cut back by 2 bases and J by 10 bases. The CDR3 consists of 13 residues. The germline V gene has CDR1 SNHLY and CDR2 FYNNEI. CDR3 residues: CASSENRGSIQYF. The CDR3 DNA reads as TGTGCCAGCAGTGAAAACAGGGGGTCAATTCAGTACTTC.

The chain couples TRBV6-1 to TRBJ2-5, with unresolved D. The end of the DNA aligns better with TRBJ2-7, so the J call may be wrong. This CDR3 is built from 13 residues. The germline V gene encodes CDR1 MNHNS and CDR2 SASEGT. The CDR3: CASSEQITYEQYF. The CDR3 region has the DNA TGTGCCAGCAGTGAACAGATTACCTACGAGCAGTACTTC.